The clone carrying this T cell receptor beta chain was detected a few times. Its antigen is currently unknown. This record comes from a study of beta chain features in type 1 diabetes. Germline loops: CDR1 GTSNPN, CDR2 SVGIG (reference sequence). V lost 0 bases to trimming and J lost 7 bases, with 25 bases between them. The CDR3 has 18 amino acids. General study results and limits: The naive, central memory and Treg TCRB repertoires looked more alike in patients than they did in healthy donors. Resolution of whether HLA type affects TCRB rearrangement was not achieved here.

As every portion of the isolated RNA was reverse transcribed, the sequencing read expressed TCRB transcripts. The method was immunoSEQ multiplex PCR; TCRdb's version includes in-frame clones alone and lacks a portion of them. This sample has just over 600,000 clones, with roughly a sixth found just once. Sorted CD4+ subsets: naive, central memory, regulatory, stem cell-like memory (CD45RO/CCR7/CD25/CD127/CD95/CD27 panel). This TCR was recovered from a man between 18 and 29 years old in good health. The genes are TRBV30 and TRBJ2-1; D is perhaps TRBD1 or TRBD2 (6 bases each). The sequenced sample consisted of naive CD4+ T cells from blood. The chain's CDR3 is CAWSVWGAIRLGNNEQFF. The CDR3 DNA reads TGTGCCTGGAGTGTATGGGGGGCCATAAGGCTTGGGAATAATGAGCAGTTCTTC.